This TCR beta chain emerged from a study of Graves' ophthalmopathy and Graves' hyperthyroidism. Moderate-to-severe activity, CAS ≥3, NOSPECS ≥4 and a duration under 3 months were seen in donors with ophthalmopathy. This CDR3 contains 13 residues. V dropped 4 bases and J dropped 3 bases, with 13 bases sitting between them. Germline CDR1 reads SQVTM; CDR2 reads ANQGSEA. RNA transcripts were the source from which TCR beta CDR3 regions were amplified. Second-round multiplex PCR followed a first-round RT-PCR using HTBI primers. TCRdb reanalysed the multiplex PCR reads using MiXCR and keeps one entry per CDR3 protein. The sample has about 160,000 distinct CDR3 sequences; around 39% are singletons. This clonotype appeared many times.

The rearrangement links TRBV29-1 to TRBJ2-7; D gene uncertain. The receptor comes from a man in his thirties or forties with Graves' ophthalmopathy. Source material: peripheral blood. In DNA form, the CDR3 reads TGCAGCGTTGTCCTTGGATCGAACTACGAGCAGTACTTC. The encoded protein is CSVVLGSNYEQYF.